This TCR beta chain was sequenced during a study of cytomegalovirus exposure and HLA in healthy donors. Study-wide context: The early release's HLA-typed donors yielded 65 million to 85 million unique TCRs.

Overall study results and limits: Most TCR sequences showed up rarely, but some public TCRs showed up in many donors.

60 Vbeta and 13 Jbeta primers were used in PCR. Assay: immunoSEQ multiplex PCR; the TCRdb copy retains only in-frame clones and omits some. The repertoire includes about 140,000 clones, approximately 80% of them detected once, and roughly 3.8% sits in the top ten. As for this clone: Its antigen is unidentified.

The material sequenced was PBMCs. This TCR was recovered from a male donor in good health and CMV-seronegative.

The CDR3 region has the DNA TGTGCCAGCAGCACCCCTAGCGGCGCGAACACCGGGGAGCTGTTTTTT. It translates to CASSTPSGANTGELFF. The chain combines TRBV5-4 with TRBJ2-2; 7 bases line up with TRBD2. Germline trimming cut 4 bases from V and 0 bases from J; bases unmatched to any gene: 6. The V gene's germline CDR1 is SGHNT and CDR2 YYREEE (reference sequence). The CDR3 spans 16 residues.